The 11 T cell receptor beta chains below all came from one sample that was sequenced in a study of blood T cell repertoires in COVID-19 (dated by TCRdb to 2020 to 2021). Library preparation was by the immunoSEQ multiplex PCR assay. Imported from immuneACCESS, the table was reduced by TCRdb to in-frame sequences with V and J called. These copies leave out some clones; in studies compared against another copy, an unresolved V gene accounts for under half, and the cause of the remainder is not known. In all, the sample holds under 95,000 clones, and 80% to 95% of those were seen once. The ten largest clonotypes hold around 2.6% of the sample. The sample taken for sequencing was peripheral blood. The source of these receptors is a man aged 50 to 59 with COVID-19, enrolled during active disease.

This clone appeared a few times. J is TRBJ2-1 and V is TRBV4-2, with 10 bases matching TRBD2. CDR1 is LGHNA, CDR2 YNFKEQ, per germline. The CDR3 sequence is 16 residues long. Trimming took 1 base from V and 3 from J; bases not matched to a gene: 3. The CDR3 nucleotides read TGTGCCAGCAGCCAAGTGGGGACTAGCGACTACAATGAGCAGTTCTTC. Translation gives CASSQVGTSDYNEQFF.

The J gene is TRBJ1-1, the V gene TRBV18; D gene ambiguous. CDR1 KGHSH and CDR2 LQKENI come from the germline V gene. The CDR3 covers 13 residues. Trimming took off 3 bases at V and 0 bases at J, with 5 bases between the two ends. CDR3 sequence: CASSPTVNTEAFF. The CDR3 coding sequence is TGTGCCAGCTCACCCACAGTGAACACTGAAGCTTTCTTT.

The V call is TRBV5-1, the J call TRBJ2-7, with TRBD2 matching over 10 bases. Germline CDR1 is SGHRS and CDR2 is YFSETQ. The CDR3 runs 13 residues. V gave up 2 bases and J gave up 7 bases; unmatched junction bases: 3. Here the CDR3 DNA reads TGCGCCAGCAGCTTAGCGGGAGGGCGTGAGCAGTACGTC. Its protein is CASSLAGGREQYV.

The chain uses TRBV30 and TRBJ1-3; D remains unclear. Germline V lookup: CDR1 GTSNPN, CDR2 SVGIG (reference sequence). CDR3 size: 14 residues. The ends were cut back, 3 bases at V and 0 bases at J, with 9 bases in the middle. The CDR3 here is CAWRYGASGNTIYF. CDR3 sequence (DNA): TGTGCCTGGAGGTACGGAGCCTCTGGAAACACCATATATTTT.

The chain carries TRBV5-1 and TRBJ2-7; D is ambiguous. Germline CDR1 reads SGHRS; CDR2 reads YFSETQ. The CDR3 consists of 15 residues. V lost 1 base, J lost 7 bases, and 18 bases lay in between. The CDR3 spells CASSLPHSETEEQYF. In DNA, the CDR3 is TGCGCCAGCAGCTTGCCCCACTCCGAGACGGAGGAGCAGTACTTC.

The chain couples TRBV7-2 to TRBJ2-1; 9 bases are shared with TRBD2. The CDR3 totals 15 residues. CDR1 SGHTA and CDR2 FQGNSA come from the germline V gene. Trimming removed 4 bases from V and 7 bases from J; junction bases left unmatched: 8. This chain's CDR3 is CASSWTSVPGNEQFF. Here the CDR3 DNA reads TGTGCCAGCAGCTGGACTAGCGTCCCAGGGAATGAGCAGTTCTTC.

The chain combines TRBV3-1 (or the pseudogene TRBV3-2) with TRBJ2-3; 8 positions agree with TRBD2. V dropped 4 bases and J dropped 0; count of bases not matched to a gene: 6. Looked up from germline, CDR1 is LGHDT and CDR2 is YNNKEL (reference sequence). The CDR3 length is 16 residues. The DNA for the CDR3 is TGTGCCAGCAGCCTACGGACTAGCAGGAGCACAGATACGCAGTATTTT. Its translation: CASSLRTSRSTDTQYF.

The chain carries TRBV9 and TRBJ2-1; 7 bases fit TRBD2. The CDR3 is 14 amino acids. Germline V gene sequence: CDR1 SGDLS, CDR2 YYNGEE. Germline trimming cut 0 bases from V and 7 bases from J; bases unmatched to any gene: 4. Written as DNA, the CDR3 is TGTGCCAGCAGCGTAGTGGGCGGGAGTAATGAGCAGTTCTTC. Amino acids: CASSVVGGSNEQFF.

This sequence joins TRBV3-1 (or the pseudogene TRBV3-2) and TRBJ2-7; 8 bases align to TRBD2. The V gene end was trimmed by 2 bases and the J gene end by 6 bases; junction bases not matched to a gene: 3. The CDR3 runs to 13 residues. Germline-derived CDR1 and CDR2 are LGHDT and YNNKEL (reference sequence). CDR3 protein: CASSQFRGGEQYV. The CDR3 DNA reads TGTGCCAGCAGCCAATTCCGGGGGGGCGAGCAGTACGTC.

V gene TRBV19 combines with J gene TRBJ2-6; weak D call: TRBD2 (7 bases). CDR1 is LNHDA, CDR2 SQIVND, per germline (reference sequence). CDR3 length equals 15 residues. The germline V and J ends were trimmed by 4 bases and 2 bases, with 9 bases remaining between them. This CDR3 is CASSRGGTGANVLTF. CDR3 in DNA: TGTGCCAGTAGTAGGGGGGGCACTGGGGCCAACGTCCTGACTTTC.

The chain links TRBV27 to TRBJ1-2, with 10 bases fitting TRBD1. CDR3 length equals 14 residues. Germline-derived CDR1 and CDR2 are MNHEY and SMNVEV (reference sequence). J lost 3 bases, V lost 6 bases, and 4 bases had no gene match. This chain's CDR3 is CASSHGQGDYGYTF. CDR3 coding DNA: TGTGCCAGCAGCCACGGACAGGGGGACTATGGCTACACCTTC.